This TCR beta chain was identified in a study of cytomegalovirus exposure and HLA in healthy donors. 13 Jbeta primers and 60 Vbeta primers were used for the PCR. Data came from immunoSEQ multiplex PCR; TCRdb stores just in-frame clones and leaves some out. The sample carries some 150,000 clones, over 70% recorded once. Germline loops: CDR1 MDHEN, CDR2 SYDVKM. Trimming removed 2 bases from V and 0 bases from J, with 14 bases in between. The CDR3 runs 18 residues. As concerns this clone: Its cognate antigen is unknown.

Study-wide results and limits: Despite most TCR sequences being rare, some public TCRs occurred in many donors. Most likely, a cluster of highly shared sequence variants arose as a sequencing artifact. TCR beta V segments were, for the most part, productive about 87% or about 30% of the time in an earlier analysis.

The chain combines TRBV28 with TRBJ2-6; maybe TRBD1 (5 bases). This receptor was obtained from a woman between 40 and 55 years old in good health and CMV-seropositive. Sequencing input: PBMCs. CDR3 in amino acids: CASSLPGWESSGANVLTF. The CDR3 DNA sequence: TGTGCCAGCAGTTTACCAGGGTGGGAAAGCTCTGGGGCCAACGTCCTGACTTTC.